This T cell receptor (beta chain) was sequenced for a study of cytomegalovirus exposure and HLA in healthy donors. In the case of this clone: Antigen unknown.

Findings of the study overall: Most TCR sequences were rare, but some public TCRs occurred in many donors.

This PCR relied on a set of 60 Vbeta primers and 13 Jbeta primers. Clones were sequenced by immunoSEQ multiplex PCR, and TCRdb holds only the in-frame ones, with some missing. The sample's table shows 100,000 to 150,000 clones. The receptor was isolated from a man aged 18 to 30 in good health and CMV-seronegative. The sequenced sample was PBMCs.

The chain's CDR3 is CASRNDGGDNEQFF. CDR3 in DNA: TGTGCCAGCAGGAACGACGGGGGGGACAATGAGCAGTTCTTC. V gene TRBV6-5 combines with J gene TRBJ2-1; 8 positions agree with TRBD2. CDR1 is MNHEY and CDR2 is SVGAGI in the germline V gene. V shed 6 bases and J 5 bases; nucleotides not matched to a gene: 6. The CDR3 loop spans 14 amino acids.